This passage covers 18 T cell receptor beta chains from one sample sequenced in a study of shared clonotypes between healthy human individuals. Clones were read by immunoSEQ multiplex PCR, and TCRdb kept only the in-frame ones, dropping some. The table records about 480,000 clones, about 75% of them present only once. Material for sequencing was PBMCs. The receptors were sampled from a woman aged 40 to 55 in good health. Some clones in this sample may be carry-over from other donors' samples.

The chain recombines TRBV7-3 with TRBJ2-5, with 7 bases matching TRBD2. Germline CDR1 reads SGHTA; CDR2 reads FQGTGA. The CDR3 has 13 residues. Germline trimming cut 5 bases from V and 3 bases from J; bases unmatched to any gene: 3. As DNA, the CDR3 is TGTGCCAGCAGCCTGGGGACTAAAGAGACCCAGTACTTC. Translation gives CASSLGTKETQYF.

This clone was seen repeatedly, ten times or more. V and J are TRBV30 and TRBJ2-1, with a weak D call TRBD2 (5 bases). V dropped 7 bases and J dropped 6 bases, with 10 bases sitting between them. The CDR3 extends over 11 amino acids. From germline, CDR1 is GTSNPN and CDR2 SVGIG (reference sequence). CDR3 amino acids: CAYKRANEQFF. CDR3 sequence (DNA): TGTGCCTACAAGAGGGCCAATGAGCAGTTCTTC.

The rearrangement joins TRBV9 to TRBJ2-2, with D possibly called TRBD1 or TRBD2 (5 bases each). Trimming removed 0 bases at V and 1 base at J, with 7 bases between. Germline V gives CDR1 SGDLS, CDR2 YYNGEE. The CDR3 is 15 residues long. CDR3 residues: CASSVGDENTGELFF. The CDR3 nucleotides read TGTGCCAGCAGCGTAGGGGACGAGAACACCGGGGAGCTGTTTTTT. Full variable domain (remainder filled in from reference TRBV9 and TRBJ2-2): DSGVTQTPKHLITATGQRVTLRCSPRSGDLSVYWYQQSLDQGLQFLIQYYNGEERAKGNILERFSAQQFPDLHSELNLSSLELGDSALYFCASSVGDENTGELFFGEGSRLTVL.

This clone was seen a handful of times. The chain is built from TRBV28 and TRBJ2-5, with 16 bases that match TRBD2. This CDR3 spans 16 amino acids. Germline-derived CDR1 and CDR2 are MDHEN and SYDVKM. V was clipped by 5 bases and J by 3 bases; unmatched bases: 3. Here the CDR3 reads CASSPGTSGREETQYF. CDR3 nucleotides: TGTGCCAGCAGTCCCGGGACTAGCGGGAGGGAAGAGACCCAGTACTTC.

This clone was seen once. The J gene is TRBJ2-2, the V gene TRBV6-4, with unresolved D. Germline CDR1 and CDR2: MRHNA and SNTAGT. The CDR3 is 14 residues long. Trimming removed 10 bases from V and 1 base from J, with 13 bases in between. The DNA of the CDR3 is TGTGCCACGAGACACCCACAGAACACCGGGGAGCTGTTTTTT. Translating it yields CATRHPQNTGELFF.

This clone was detected once. The rearrangement uses TRBV19 and TRBJ2-5; D gene unclear. V lost 4 bases to trimming and J lost 2 bases, with 2 bases between them. This CDR3 region has 11 residues. The germline V gene has CDR1 LNHDA and CDR2 SQIVND (reference sequence). This CDR3 is CASSNQETQYF. The CDR3, as DNA: TGTGCCAGTAGTAATCAAGAGACCCAGTACTTC.

The chain recombines TRBV19 with TRBJ1-2; TRBD1 matches at 7 bases. Trimming at V came to 5 bases and at J to 4 bases, leaving 7 bases not matched to a gene. Germline V gives CDR1 LNHDA, CDR2 SQIVND (reference sequence). The CDR3 is made up of 14 amino acids. CDR3 sequence: CASSFRTGGYGYTF. DNA of the CDR3: TGTGCCAGTAGTTTCAGGACAGGAGGCTATGGCTACACCTTC.

The V call is TRBV21-1, the J call TRBJ2-5; TRBD1 was called by the table and not checked on the DNA. TRBV21-1 is a pseudogene. This CDR3 region has 15 residues. The DNA for the CDR3 is TGTGCCAGCAGCGGCGTACAGGGCTCACGAGAGACCCAGTACTTC. It specifies CASSGVQGSRETQYF.

J is TRBJ2-2 and V is TRBV7-3, with 10 bases aligning to TRBD1. The germline gives CDR1 SGHTA, CDR2 FQGTGA. This CDR3 contains 15 residues. Trimming at V came to 5 bases and at J to 5 bases, leaving 5 bases not matched to a gene. DNA for the CDR3: TGTGCCAGCAGCCGTGACAGGGGGCGAACCGGGGAGCTGTTTTTT. This translates into CASSRDRGRTGELFF.

The table lists this clone with a few counts. CDR3 DNA sequence: TGTGCCAGCAGTTTACAGGAGTTTGGCTACACCTTC. Its translation is CASSLQEFGYTF. The chain employs TRBV28 and TRBJ1-2; D remains unclear. With 2 bases removed from V and 7 bases from J, the gap between germline ends came to 8 bases. CDR1 and CDR2 from the germline V gene are MDHEN and SYDVKM. This CDR3 region has 12 residues.

This clone has ten or more counts. The same CDR3 also results from other DNA sequences found in this sample. This rearrangement joins TRBV13 to TRBJ2-7, with TRBD1 matching over 7 bases. Germline loops: CDR1 PRHDT, CDR2 FYEKMQ (reference sequence). After removal of 4 bases from V and 1 base from J, the junction contained 7 bases not matched to a gene. The CDR3 consists of 15 residues. This CDR3 reads CASSSAEDRSYEQYF. The CDR3 coding sequence is TGTGCCAGCAGCTCAGCGGAGGACAGGTCCTACGAGCAGTACTTC. Complete variable domain (other parts from reference TRBV13 and TRBJ2-7): AAGVIQSPRHLIKEKRETATLKCYPIPRHDTVYWYQQGPGQDPQFLISFYEKMQSDKGSIPDRFSAQQFSDYHSELNMSSLELGDSALYFCASSSAEDRSYEQYFGPGTRLTVT.

This clone appeared a few times. The gene calls are TRBV7-8 and TRBJ1-2; a weak D match, TRBD1 (6 bases). Germline values: CDR1 SGHVS, CDR2 FQNEAQ. The ends were cut back, 0 bases at V and 2 bases at J, with 10 bases in the middle. The length of the CDR3 is 15 residues. The CDR3, as DNA: TGTGCCAGCAGCTTAGCCTCAGGGGCGAACTATGGCTACACCTTC. As protein: CASSLASGANYGYTF.

This rearrangement joins TRBV10-3 to TRBJ2-3; TRBD2 aligns across 10 bases. The V gene's germline CDR1 is ENHRY and CDR2 SYGVKD. V lost 10 bases to trimming and J lost 1 base; unmatched junction nucleotides: 5. This CDR3 comprises 14 residues. The DNA of the CDR3 is TGTGCCACCCTAGCGGGAGAGGGCACAGATACGCAGTATTTT. It specifies CATLAGEGTDTQYF.

The chain links TRBV23-1 to TRBJ2-7; the D gene is possibly TRBD2 (6 bases). TRBV23-1 is marked as an open reading frame, function uncertain. Trimming stripped 6 bases from V and 6 bases from J, with 24 bases between. This CDR3 contains 16 residues. CDR3 in DNA: TGCGCCAGCAGCCAGGGATTATCGGGACTCCGGGCCGAGCAGTACTTC. It codes for CASSQGLSGLRAEQYF.

This rearrangement joins TRBV6-4 to TRBJ2-1; D is ambiguous. Germline V CDR1 and CDR2: MRHNA, SNTAGT. V lost 1 base and J 9 bases, leaving 10 bases between the germline ends. There are 13 residues in the CDR3. CDR3 DNA sequence: TGTGCCAGCAGTGACTTCGACGGTGGTGAGCAGTTCTTC. It yields the protein CASSDFDGGEQFF.

This chain links TRBV28 with TRBJ1-1, with a weak D call TRBD1 (6 bases). The CDR3 consists of 14 residues. The V gene lost 5 bases and the J gene lost 1 base, with 11 bases spanning the gap. Germline CDR1 reads MDHEN; CDR2 reads SYDVKM. In DNA, the CDR3 is TGTGCCAGCAGTATCGGGGGCACGAACACTGAAGCTTTCTTT. Protein sequence: CASSIGGTNTEAFF.

The V and J genes are TRBV14 and TRBJ2-1; D may be TRBD2 (6 bases). The V gene's germline CDR1 is SGHDN and CDR2 FVKESK. Trimming removed 1 base at V and 7 bases at J, with 17 bases between. The CDR3 is 16 residues long. The CDR3 reads CASSQVGRERRNEQFF. The CDR3 bases are TGTGCCAGCAGCCAAGTCGGACGGGAGAGGAGGAATGAGCAGTTCTTC.

The chain uses TRBV11-3 and TRBJ2-1; 11 nucleotides line up with TRBD2. J was trimmed by 9 bases and V by 5 bases; bases with no gene match: 9. Germline assignment: CDR1 SGHNT and CDR2 YENEEA. The CDR3 is 15 residues long. Here the CDR3 reads CASSISGRAWSEQFF. CDR3 sequence (DNA): TGTGCCAGCAGCATTAGCGGGAGGGCCTGGAGTGAGCAGTTCTTC.